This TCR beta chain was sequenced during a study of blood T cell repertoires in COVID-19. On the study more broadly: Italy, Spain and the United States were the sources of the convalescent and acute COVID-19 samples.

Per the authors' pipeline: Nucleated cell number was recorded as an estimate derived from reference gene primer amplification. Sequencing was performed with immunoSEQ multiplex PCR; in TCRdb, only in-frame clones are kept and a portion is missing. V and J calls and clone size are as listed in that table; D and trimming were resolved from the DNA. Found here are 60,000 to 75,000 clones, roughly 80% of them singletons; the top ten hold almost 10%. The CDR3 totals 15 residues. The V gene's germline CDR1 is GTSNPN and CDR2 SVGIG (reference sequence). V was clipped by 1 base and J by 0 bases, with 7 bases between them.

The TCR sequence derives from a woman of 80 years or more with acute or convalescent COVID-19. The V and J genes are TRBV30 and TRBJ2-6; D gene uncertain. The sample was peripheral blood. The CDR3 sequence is CAWSAGDSGANVLTF. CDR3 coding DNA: TGTGCCTGGAGTGCGGGTGACTCTGGGGCCAACGTCCTGACTTTC.